One and the same sample provided the 2 T cell receptor beta chains below, sequenced in a study of blood T cell repertoires in COVID-19 (dated by TCRdb to the early 2020s). Preparation of the library involved the immunoSEQ multiplex PCR assay. TCRdb mirrors the immuneACCESS table, restricted to in-frame sequences. Some clones are absent from its copies; in checked studies, under half trace to an unresolved V gene, and the reason for the others is unknown. Across this sample there are tens of thousands of clones, with approximately 79% seen only once. Clones ranked in the top ten supply approximately 15% of the sample. Sequencing was done on a sample of peripheral blood. The receptors here all came from a man aged 70-80 years with active or convalescent COVID-19.

The V call is TRBV5-6, the J call TRBJ1-5; D is ambiguous. Trimming removed 0 bases at V and 3 bases at J, with 7 bases between. CDR1 SGHDT and CDR2 YYEEEE come from the germline V gene. CDR3 length equals 14 residues. CDR3 loop: CASSLGLANQPQHF. Here the CDR3 DNA reads TGTGCCAGCAGCTTGGGTCTGGCCAATCAGCCCCAGCATTTT.

The gene calls are TRBV29-1 and TRBJ1-1; D uncertain. The V gene lost 3 bases and the J gene lost 7 bases, with 12 bases spanning the gap. The CDR3 length is 12 residues. CDR1 is SQVTM, CDR2 ANQGSEA, per germline. CDR3 sequence: CSVEPGISEAFF. As DNA, the CDR3 is TGCAGCGTTGAGCCCGGGATTAGTGAAGCTTTCTTT.